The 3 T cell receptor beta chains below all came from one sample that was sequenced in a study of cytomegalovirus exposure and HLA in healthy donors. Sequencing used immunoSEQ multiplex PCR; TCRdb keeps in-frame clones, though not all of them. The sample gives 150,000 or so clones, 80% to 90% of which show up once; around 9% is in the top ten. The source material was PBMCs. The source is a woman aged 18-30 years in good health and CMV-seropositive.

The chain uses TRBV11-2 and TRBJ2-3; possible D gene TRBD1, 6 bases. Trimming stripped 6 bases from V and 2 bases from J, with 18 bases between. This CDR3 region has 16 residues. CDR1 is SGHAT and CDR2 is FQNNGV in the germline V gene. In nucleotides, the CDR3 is TGTGCCAGCAGATCGTGGGGGCGGCTAAACACAGATACGCAGTATTTT. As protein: CASRSWGRLNTDTQYF.

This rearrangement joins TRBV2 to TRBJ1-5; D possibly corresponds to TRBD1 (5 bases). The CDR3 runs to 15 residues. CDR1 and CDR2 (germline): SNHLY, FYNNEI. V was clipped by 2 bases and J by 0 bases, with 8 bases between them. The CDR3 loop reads CASSEQGFSNQPQHF. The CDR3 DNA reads TGTGCCAGCAGTGAACAGGGATTTAGCAATCAGCCCCAGCATTTT.

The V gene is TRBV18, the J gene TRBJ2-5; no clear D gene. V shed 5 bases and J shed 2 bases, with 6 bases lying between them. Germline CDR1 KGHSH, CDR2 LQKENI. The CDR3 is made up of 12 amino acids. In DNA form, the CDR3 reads TGTGCCAGCTCATCAACTCAAGAGACCCAGTACTTC. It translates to CASSSTQETQYF.